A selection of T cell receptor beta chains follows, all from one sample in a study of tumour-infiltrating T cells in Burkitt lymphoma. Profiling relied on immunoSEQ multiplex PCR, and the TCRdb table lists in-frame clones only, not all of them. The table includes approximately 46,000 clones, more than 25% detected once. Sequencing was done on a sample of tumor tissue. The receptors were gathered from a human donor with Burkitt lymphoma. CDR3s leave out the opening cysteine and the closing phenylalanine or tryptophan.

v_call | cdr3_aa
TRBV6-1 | ASSEGFGGNTEAF
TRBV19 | ASSTTGYNQPQH
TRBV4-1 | ASSQDQGGWNQPQH
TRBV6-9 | ASSPLGGLNTEAF
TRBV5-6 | ASSSGGSGNTIY
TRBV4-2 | ASSHQRGQSEQF
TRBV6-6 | ASSEKNQAGYT
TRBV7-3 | ASSLGLVAGELF
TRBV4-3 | ASSQGGAGEQY
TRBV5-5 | ASSGGQLNSPLH
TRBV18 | ASSPGPGRHEFYGYT
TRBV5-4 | ASSPPLSYGYT
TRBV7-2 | ASSTLAAGSYTDTQY
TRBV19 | AWSAAGGYQETQY
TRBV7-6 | ASTSLGGRGGTEAF
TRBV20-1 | SASDSYGYT
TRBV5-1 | ASSLERAATTGELF
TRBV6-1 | ASTGTGAYEQY
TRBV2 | ASSGGQSNLLNTEAF
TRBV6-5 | ASSPGTFTDTQY
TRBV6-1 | ASSEADTYNSPLH
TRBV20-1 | SARGGNEQF
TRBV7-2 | AISQGNSPLH
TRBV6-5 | ASSYLDRPYEQY
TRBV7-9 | ASSSTTGDPIYNSPLH
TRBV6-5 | ASSLRASPKNIQY
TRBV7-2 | ASSRSNPYEQY
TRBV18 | ASSRTDEKLF
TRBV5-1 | ASSPIGQDYEQY
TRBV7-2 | ASSSLGAGTTDTQY
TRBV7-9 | ASSLIGSGNTIY
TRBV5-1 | ASSLGPAGGHYNEQF
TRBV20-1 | SAQPEETQY
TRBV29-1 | SVGQQETQY
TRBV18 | ASSLGQYNQPQH
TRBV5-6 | ASSPRTGSYT
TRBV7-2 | ASSSGPLVLGEKLF
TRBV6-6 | ASNLQGAQYEQY
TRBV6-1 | ASRATGLMGGYT
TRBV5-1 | ASRVSGGLTDTQY
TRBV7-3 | ASSPTGANSPLH
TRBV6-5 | ASSVGQTEAF
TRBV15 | ATSRETEGKF
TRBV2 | ASILRDYGYT
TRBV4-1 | ASSQRENTEAF
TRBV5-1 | ASTPGGYEQY
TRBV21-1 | ASSKDPLGGGRTDTQY
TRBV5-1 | ASSLGREEEQF
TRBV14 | ASSQTGGEGWGGYSNQPQH
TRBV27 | ASSFSGGATDTQY
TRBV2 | ASSVGPLDGYT
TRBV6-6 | ASSSRSPEKLF
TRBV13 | ASSLRVYEQY